This T cell receptor (beta chain) was obtained from a study of cytomegalovirus exposure and HLA in healthy donors. Study observations and caveats: Productive status was seen about 90% or about 30% of the time for most TCR beta V segments in an earlier analysis. The study flagged about 150 TCR beta chains as cytomegalovirus-associated. By a later analysis, the bulk of CMV-associated TCR beta chains appeared HLA-restricted. Common viral pathogens (according to a later analysis) appeared linked to several of the most significant clusters.

PCR used 60 Vbeta primers and 13 Jbeta primers. The data were produced by immunoSEQ multiplex PCR, yet TCRdb's version contains in-frame clones alone and is incomplete. The data hold 140,000 to 150,000 clones, with roughly a tenth observed a single time. Note on this clone: Its antigen is undetermined.

The CDR3 extends over 15 amino acids. The V gene end was trimmed by 3 bases and the J gene end by 2 bases; junction bases not matched to a gene: 7. Germline CDR1 reads SGHAT; CDR2 reads FQNNGV. The receptor was isolated from a male donor in good health and CMV-seronegative. Specimen: PBMCs. The J gene is TRBJ2-7, the V gene TRBV11-2, with 7 bases lining up with TRBD2. The CDR3 loop reads CASSFGGTATYEQYF. The DNA of the CDR3 is TGTGCCAGCAGCTTCGGGGGGACGGCCACCTACGAGCAGTACTTC. Based on the CDR3 plus reference TRBV11-2 and TRBJ2-7, the full variable domain is EAGVAQSPRYKIIEKRQSVAFWCNPISGHATLYWYQQILGQGPKLLIQFQNNGVVDDSQLPKDRFSAERLKGVDSTLKIQPAKLEDSAVYLCASSFGGTATYEQYFGPGTRLTVT.